This T cell receptor (beta chain) was sequenced during a study of shared T cell receptors in the human thymus (dated by TCRdb to the early 2020s). Study-level background: The study examined how self-reactive, shared T-cell receptor alpha chains are generated in the human thymus.

Receptor libraries were prepared by the immunoSEQ multiplex PCR assay. TCRdb mirrors the immuneACCESS table, restricted to in-frame sequences. Some clones are absent from its copies; in checked studies, under half trace to an unresolved V gene, and the reason for the others is unknown. Within this sample are approximately 730,000 clones, with approximately 85% of them counted one time only. The top ten constitute around 0.0099% of the sample. Note on this clone: It has no known antigen specificity. Base-call qualities are not available, and no considerably larger clone is one nucleotide away.

Reading from cysteine to phenylalanine, the CDR3 counts 14 amino acids. Here the CDR3 DNA is all that survives: 42 bases in frame from base 1. Between the V and J ends, shortened by 0 bases and 6 bases respectively, the junction contains 12 bases. These data also formed part of another study, on human thymus T cells. The second study, in turn, reports: Immunologically healthy infants undergoing open corrective cardiac surgery for congenital heart defects in Finland were used as donors. The thymus tissue came from surgical resects taken out during corrective cardiac surgery. Usage of V and J gene segments appeared to be biased in both the thymic and the peripheral blood repertoires. According to the related research, thymic TCR repertoires were highly overlapping among unrelated individuals. The study used about 8 infant thymus samples plus four related peripheral blood samples to characterize TCR alpha and beta repertoires. Donor ages ranging from about 7 to 244 days were recorded, and roughly six male and two female infants were included in the cohort. Thymocytes were freed from the tissue by mechanical means and kept at -70 degrees C as pellets of roughly 8.5-31 million cells. A QIAsymphony instrument was used to extract genomic DNA from frozen cell pellets. The immunoSEQ multiplex PCR assay was used to amplify the TCRB and TCRAD loci from a standardized amount of quality-controlled genomic DNA. Amplicons spanned the V(D)J region at a length sufficient to cover the CDR3 and identify V and J genes. Through the commercial immunoSEQ service, the amplicons were sequenced on an Illumina platform. Primer bias and sequencing errors were corrected as previously described, and TCRAD and TCRB definitions were based on the IMGT database. The repertoires were analysed using immunoSEQ Analyzer 3.0 and VDJTools for basic statistics, V/J segment usage, diversity estimates, rarefaction and pairwise overlap. Diversity was estimated using the Chao1, ChaoE, Efron-Thisted, Shannon and inverse Simpson indices, and was also estimated on datasets down-sampled to the size of the smallest sample. Repertoire overlap was assessed by strict matching of CDR3 nucleotide sequence, V gene and J gene, and clustering was done by Jaccard-based multidimensional scaling. On average, thymus samples gave 750,000 to 1,000,000 unique TCRB clonotypes, whereas blood samples gave around 84,000.

The sequencing sample was made of thymocytes. This clonotype was sampled from a girl in the first two years of life with a congenital heart defect. Donor details come from another sample of the same person, matched by shared clones. Recombination connected TRBV5-7 to TRBJ1-2; the D segment cannot be called with confidence. TRBV5-7 is classed as an ORF, of uncertain function. The CDR3 corresponds to CASSLAVEGHGYTF. The DNA is TGTGCCAGCAGCTTGGCAGTAGAGGGCCATGGCTACACCTTC.